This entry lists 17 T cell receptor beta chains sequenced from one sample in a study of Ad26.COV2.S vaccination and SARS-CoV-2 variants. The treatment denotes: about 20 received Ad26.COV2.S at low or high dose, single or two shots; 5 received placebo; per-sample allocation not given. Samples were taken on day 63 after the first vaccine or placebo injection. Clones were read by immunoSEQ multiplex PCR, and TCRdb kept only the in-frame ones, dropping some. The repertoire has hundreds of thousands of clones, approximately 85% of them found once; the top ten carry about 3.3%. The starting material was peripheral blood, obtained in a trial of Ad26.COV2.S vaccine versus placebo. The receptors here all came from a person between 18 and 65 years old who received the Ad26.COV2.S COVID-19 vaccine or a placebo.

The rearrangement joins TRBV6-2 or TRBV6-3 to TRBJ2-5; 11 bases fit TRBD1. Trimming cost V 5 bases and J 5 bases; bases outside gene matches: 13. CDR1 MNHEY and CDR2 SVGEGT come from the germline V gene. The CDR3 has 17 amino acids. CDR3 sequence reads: CASSRGQGANFVETQYF. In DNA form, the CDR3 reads TGTGCCAGCAGTAGAGGACAGGGGGCGAATTTCGTGGAGACCCAGTACTTC.

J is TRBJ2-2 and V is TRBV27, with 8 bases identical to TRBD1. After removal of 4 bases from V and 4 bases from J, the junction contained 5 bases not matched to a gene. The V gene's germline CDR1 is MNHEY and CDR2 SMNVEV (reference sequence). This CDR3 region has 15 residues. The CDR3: CASSWDRPGTGELFF. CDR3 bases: TGTGCCAGCAGTTGGGACAGGCCCGGCACCGGGGAGCTGTTTTTT.

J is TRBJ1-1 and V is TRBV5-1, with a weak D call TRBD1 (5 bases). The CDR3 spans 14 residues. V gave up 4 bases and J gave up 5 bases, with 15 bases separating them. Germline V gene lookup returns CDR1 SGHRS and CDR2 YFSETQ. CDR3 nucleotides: TGCGCCAGCAGCGCCACCGGGGCGAAAACTGAAGCTTTCTTT. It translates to CASSATGAKTEAFF.

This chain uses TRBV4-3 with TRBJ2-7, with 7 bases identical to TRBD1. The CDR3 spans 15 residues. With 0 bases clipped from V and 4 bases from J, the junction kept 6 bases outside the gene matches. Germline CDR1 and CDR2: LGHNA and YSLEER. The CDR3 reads CASSQDRQGGYEQYF. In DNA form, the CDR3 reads TGCGCCAGCAGCCAAGATCGACAGGGTGGTTACGAGCAGTACTTC.

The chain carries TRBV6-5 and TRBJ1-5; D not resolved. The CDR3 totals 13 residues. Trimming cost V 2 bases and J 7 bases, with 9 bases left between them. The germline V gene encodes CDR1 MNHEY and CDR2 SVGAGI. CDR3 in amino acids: CASSYDGAQPQHF. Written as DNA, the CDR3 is TGTGCCAGCAGTTACGACGGCGCGCAGCCCCAGCATTTT.

CDR3 sequence: CATGKGVETQYF. The CDR3 bases are TGTGCCACGGGAAAGGGGGTGGAGACCCAGTACTTC. The J gene is TRBJ2-5, the V gene TRBV2; tentatively, D is TRBD1 (6 bases). V was shortened by 10 bases and J by 5 bases, with 14 bases between the two germline ends. The germline V gene has CDR1 SNHLY and CDR2 FYNNEI. CDR3 length: 12 amino acids.

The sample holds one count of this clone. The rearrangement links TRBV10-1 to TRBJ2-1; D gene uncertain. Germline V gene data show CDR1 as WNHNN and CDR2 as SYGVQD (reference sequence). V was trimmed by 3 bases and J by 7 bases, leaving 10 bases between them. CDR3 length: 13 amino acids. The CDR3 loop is CASSETGLNEQFF. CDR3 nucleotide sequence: TGCGCCAGCAGTGAAACCGGGTTAAATGAGCAGTTCTTC.

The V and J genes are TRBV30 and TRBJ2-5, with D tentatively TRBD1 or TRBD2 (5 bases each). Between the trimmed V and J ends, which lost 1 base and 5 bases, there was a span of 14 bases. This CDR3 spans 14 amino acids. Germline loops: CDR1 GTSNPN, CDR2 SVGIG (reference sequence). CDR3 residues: CAWSEVGPLETQYF. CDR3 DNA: TGTGCCTGGAGTGAGGTGGGACCGTTGGAGACCCAGTACTTC.

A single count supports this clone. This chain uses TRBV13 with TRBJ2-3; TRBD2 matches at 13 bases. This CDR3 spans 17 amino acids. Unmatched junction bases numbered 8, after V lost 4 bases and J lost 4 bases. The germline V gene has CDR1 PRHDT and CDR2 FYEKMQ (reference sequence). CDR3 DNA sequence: TGTGCCAGCAGCTCAACGACTAGCGGGGGGATAGCAGATACGCAGTATTTT. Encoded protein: CASSSTTSGGIADTQYF.

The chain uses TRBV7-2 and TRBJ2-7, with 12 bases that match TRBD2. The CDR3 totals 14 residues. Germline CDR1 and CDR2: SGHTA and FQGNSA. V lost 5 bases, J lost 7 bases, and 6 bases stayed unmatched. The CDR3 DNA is TGTGCCAGCAGCCCTAGCGGGGGGGCGTTGGAGCAGTACTTC. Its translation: CASSPSGGALEQYF.

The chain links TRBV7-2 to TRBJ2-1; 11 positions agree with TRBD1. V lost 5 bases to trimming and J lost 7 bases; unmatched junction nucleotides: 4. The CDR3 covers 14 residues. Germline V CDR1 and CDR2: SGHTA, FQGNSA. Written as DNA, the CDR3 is TGTGCCAGCAGCGGACAGGGGGCGCTTAATGAGCAGTTCTTC. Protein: CASSGQGALNEQFF.

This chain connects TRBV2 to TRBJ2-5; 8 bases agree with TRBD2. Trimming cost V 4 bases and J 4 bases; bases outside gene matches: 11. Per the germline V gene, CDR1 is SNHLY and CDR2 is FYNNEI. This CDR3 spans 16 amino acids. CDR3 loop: CASSALLAGGGETQYF. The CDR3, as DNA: TGTGCCAGCAGTGCTTTACTGGCGGGGGGCGGAGAGACCCAGTACTTC.

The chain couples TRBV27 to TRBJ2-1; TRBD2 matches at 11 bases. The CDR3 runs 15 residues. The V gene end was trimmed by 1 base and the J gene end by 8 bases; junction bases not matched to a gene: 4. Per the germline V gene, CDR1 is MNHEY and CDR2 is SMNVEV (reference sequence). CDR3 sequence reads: CASSLYTSGSDEQFF. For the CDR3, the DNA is TGTGCCAGCAGTTTATATACTAGCGGGAGTGATGAGCAGTTCTTC.

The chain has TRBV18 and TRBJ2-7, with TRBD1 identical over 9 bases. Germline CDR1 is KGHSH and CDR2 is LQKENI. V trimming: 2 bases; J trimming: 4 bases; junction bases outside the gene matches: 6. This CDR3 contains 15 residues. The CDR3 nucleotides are TGTGCCAGCTCACCAGCTACCGGGACAGGGTACGAGCAGTACTTC. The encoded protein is CASSPATGTGYEQYF.

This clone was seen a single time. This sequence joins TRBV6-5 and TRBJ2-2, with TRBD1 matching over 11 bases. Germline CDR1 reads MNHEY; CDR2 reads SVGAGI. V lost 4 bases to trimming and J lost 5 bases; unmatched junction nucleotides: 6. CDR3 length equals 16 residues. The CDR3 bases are TGTGCCAGCAGTTGGACAGGGGGCGCGGGGACCGGGGAGCTGTTTTTT. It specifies CASSWTGGAGTGELFF.

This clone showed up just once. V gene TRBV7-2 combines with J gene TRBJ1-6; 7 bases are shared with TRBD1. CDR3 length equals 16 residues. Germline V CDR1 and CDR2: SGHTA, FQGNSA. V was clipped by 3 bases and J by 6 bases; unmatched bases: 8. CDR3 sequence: CASSLFSTGVNSPLHF. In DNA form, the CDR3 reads TGTGCCAGCAGCTTGTTCAGTACAGGGGTTAATTCACCCCTCCACTTT. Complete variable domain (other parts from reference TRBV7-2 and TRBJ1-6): GAGVSQSPSNKVTEKGKDVELRCDPISGHTALYWYRQSLGQGLEFLIYFQGNSAPDKSGLPSDRFSAERTGGSVSTLTIQRTQQEDSAVYLCASSLFSTGVNSPLHFGNGTRLTVT.

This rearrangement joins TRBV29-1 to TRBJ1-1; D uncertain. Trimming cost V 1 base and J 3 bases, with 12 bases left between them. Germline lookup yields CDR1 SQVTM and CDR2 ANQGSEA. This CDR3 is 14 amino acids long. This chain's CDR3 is CSVEVMGLHTEAFF. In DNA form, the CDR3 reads TGCAGCGTTGAAGTTATGGGGTTACACACTGAAGCTTTCTTT.